Presented here are 32 T cell receptor beta chains from one specimen sequenced in a study of shared clonotypes between healthy human individuals. The table came from immunoSEQ multiplex PCR; TCRdb's copy has only in-frame clones and leaves some out. This sample has roughly 1 million clones; 70% to 80% occur once, and the top ten carry about 1.5%. Sequencing used memory CD4+ T cells sorted from blood. As to subset: CD45RA-negative fraction. The receptors come from a man younger than 30 in good health.

This clone has at least ten counts. One end of the junction varies from germline; a read error may be responsible. The rearrangement joins TRBV7-7 to TRBJ2-2; D gene unclear. Looked up from germline, CDR1 is SSHAT and CDR2 is FNYEAQ (reference sequence). This CDR3 has 14 amino acids. The CDR3 reads CASSSQSNTGELFF. CDR3 bases: TGTGCTAGCAGCTCTCAATCGAACACCGGGGAGCTGTTTTTT. The full variable domain, in which reference TRBV7-7 and TRBJ2-2 provide the parts outside the CDR3, is GAGVSQSPRYKVTKRGQDVTLRCDPISSHATLYWYQQALGQGPEFLTYFNYEAQPDKSGLPSDRFSAERPEGSISTLTIQRTEQRDSAMYRCASSSQSNTGELFFGEGSRLTVL.

This clone appeared a few times. The sample carries other DNA sequences with the same CDR3. CDR3 DNA: TGTGCCAGCAGTGACTCCGGGGGACCCTACAATGAGCAGTTCTTC. Encoded protein: CASSDSGGPYNEQFF. The chain is built from TRBV6-4 and TRBJ2-1; TRBD2 might be the D (6 bases). CDR3 size: 15 residues. The germline gives CDR1 MRHNA, CDR2 SNTAGT. The ends were cut back, 0 bases at V and 2 bases at J, with 8 bases in the middle.

This chain links TRBV30 with TRBJ1-5; D gene unclear. From germline, CDR1 is GTSNPN and CDR2 SVGIG (reference sequence). Trimming left V 0 bases short and J 12 bases short, with 12 bases between. The CDR3 consists of 12 residues. CDR3 amino acids: CAWSVVGSRQHF. The CDR3, as DNA: TGTGCCTGGAGTGTAGTCGGAAGCCGCCAGCATTTT.

J is TRBJ1-5 and V is TRBV5-5, with a possible D match to TRBD1 (6 bases). Germline-derived CDR1 and CDR2 are SGHKS and YYEKEE (reference sequence). The CDR3 sequence is 15 residues long. V was cut by 2 bases and J by 4 bases, with 13 bases left in between. The CDR3 is CASSLNPGENQPQHF. Written as DNA, the CDR3 is TGTGCCAGCAGCTTAAATCCAGGGGAGAATCAGCCCCAGCATTTT.

The table lists this clone with a few counts. The V call is TRBV11-3, the J call TRBJ2-1; 8 nucleotides match TRBD2. The germline V gene encodes CDR1 SGHNT and CDR2 YENEEA. J gave up 6 bases and V 1 base, and 2 bases lay outside the gene matches. This CDR3 is 14 amino acids long. The CDR3 nucleotides read TGTGCCAGCAGCTTAGCGGGAGGGGGCAATGAGCAGTTCTTC. It is translated as CASSLAGGGNEQFF. Using reference TRBV11-3 and TRBJ2-1 for the parts outside the CDR3, the full variable domain is EAGVVQSPRYKIIEKKQPVAFWCNPISGHNTLYWYLQNLGQGPELLIRYENEEAVDDSQLPKDRFSAERLKGVDSTLKIQPAELGDSAVYLCASSLAGGGNEQFFGPGTRLTVL.

This clone was detected only a few times. The chain joins TRBV18 to TRBJ2-5; TRBD1 matches 9 bases. The length of the CDR3 is 16 residues. Per germline, CDR1 KGHSH and CDR2 LQKENI. V gave up 2 bases and J gave up 1 base; unmatched junction bases: 5. Here the CDR3 DNA reads TGTGCCAGCTCACCAGTTACAGGGGGCTTCCAAGAGACCCAGTACTTC. This codes for CASSPVTGGFQETQYF. The full variable domain, in which reference TRBV18 and TRBJ2-5 provide the parts outside the CDR3, is NAGVMQNPRHLVRRRGQEARLRCSPMKGHSHVYWYRQLPEEGLKFMVYLQKENIIDESGMPKERFSAEFPKEGPSILRIQQVVRGDSAAYFCASSPVTGGFQETQYFGPGTRLLVL.

V is TRBV6-5 and J is TRBJ1-2; 8 nucleotides line up with TRBD1. This CDR3 contains 14 residues. After removal of 4 bases from V and 4 bases from J, the junction contained 5 bases not matched to a gene. Germline V CDR1 and CDR2: MNHEY, SVGAGI. CDR3 in DNA: TGTGCCAGCAGTTCCGGGACAGGACTCTATGGCTACACCTTC. As protein: CASSSGTGLYGYTF.

The V and J genes are TRBV4-1 and TRBJ2-7; no firm D call. Between the trimmed V and J ends, which lost 5 bases and 7 bases, there was a span of 15 bases. The CDR3 spans 13 residues. Germline V gene sequence: CDR1 MGHRA, CDR2 YSYEKL. CDR3 sequence: CASSLMTGREQYF. Here the CDR3 DNA reads TGCGCCAGCAGCTTAATGACCGGCAGGGAGCAGTACTTC.

Turning to this clone: Other nucleotide sequences from this sample produce the same CDR3. CDR3 nucleotide sequence: TGTGCCAGCAGCACTGGACGGGGCACTGAAGCTTTCTTT. Translated, it gives CASSTGRGTEAFF. This chain links TRBV7-2 with TRBJ1-1; D remains ambiguous. This CDR3 is built from 13 residues. V dropped 5 bases and J dropped 4 bases, with 11 bases sitting between them. Germline CDR1 and CDR2: SGHTA and FQGNSA.

The chain uses TRBV10-3 and TRBJ2-2, with D perhaps TRBD2 (6 bases). V lost 5 bases and J lost 2, with 9 bases in between. The CDR3 loop spans 14 amino acids. Germline V gene lookup returns CDR1 ENHRY and CDR2 SYGVKD. This CDR3 is CAISTGVNTGELFF. DNA for the CDR3: TGTGCCATCAGTACGGGAGTAAACACCGGGGAGCTGTTTTTT.

The rearrangement uses TRBV11-2 and TRBJ2-5; D gene uncertain. V shed 0 bases and J shed 4 bases, with 6 bases lying between them. From germline, CDR1 is SGHAT and CDR2 FQNNGV. CDR3 length: 13 residues. CDR3 DNA sequence: TGTGCCAGCAGCTTAGAAGGGTTAGAGACCCAGTACTTC. This sequence encodes CASSLEGLETQYF.

The DNA for the CDR3 is TGTGCCATCAGTGAGATAGGTGGCTACACCTTC. This codes for CAISEIGGYTF. The chain is built from TRBV10-3 and TRBJ1-2; D gene ambiguous. Trimming cost V 2 bases and J 7 bases, with 5 bases left between them. Germline-derived CDR1 and CDR2 are ENHRY and SYGVKD. This CDR3 is 11 amino acids long.

The V gene is TRBV7-2, the J gene TRBJ2-7; D may be TRBD2 (6 bases). V lost 5 bases and J lost 0, with 14 bases in between. The germline V gene encodes CDR1 SGHTA and CDR2 FQGNSA. The length of the CDR3 is 15 residues. The CDR3 is CASSPSGGVSYEQYF. The CDR3 DNA is TGTGCCAGCAGCCCCTCTGGCGGGGTCTCCTACGAGCAGTACTTC. Together with reference TRBV7-2 and TRBJ2-7, the CDR3 gives the full variable domain: GAGVSQSPSNKVTEKGKDVELRCDPISGHTALYWYRQSLGQGLEFLIYFQGNSAPDKSGLPSDRFSAERTGGSVSTLTIQRTQQEDSAVYLCASSPSGGVSYEQYFGPGTRLTVT.

This clone was counted at least ten times. The chain employs TRBV6-1 and TRBJ1-4; D is uncertain. The CDR3 extends over 15 amino acids. Germline V lookup: CDR1 MNHNS, CDR2 SASEGT. V was clipped by 0 bases and J by 7 bases, with 12 bases between them. The DNA for the CDR3 is TGTGCCAGCAGTGAAGCAAAGGTTTTGAGTGAAAAACTGTTTTTT. Translating gives CASSEAKVLSEKLFF.

The rearrangement links TRBV11-2 to TRBJ2-5; D gene unclear. This CDR3 has 11 amino acids. Germline CDR1 is SGHAT and CDR2 is FQNNGV. Trimming stripped 5 bases from V and 4 bases from J, with 5 bases between. The CDR3 coding sequence is TGTGCCAGCAGCGAATTAGAGACCCAGTACTTC. This translates into CASSELETQYF.

CDR3 sequence (DNA): TGTGCCAGCAGTTCCCCAAGGACAGGGGTTCGAAAACTGTTTTTT. It codes for CASSSPRTGVRKLFF. V usage is TRBV28 and J usage is TRBJ1-4; 9 bases agree with TRBD1. This CDR3 has 15 amino acids. The junction had 10 bases not matched to a gene; V was cut back by 4 bases and J by 10 bases. From germline, CDR1 is MDHEN and CDR2 SYDVKM.

The rearrangement joins TRBV18 to TRBJ1-5; D might be TRBD1 (6 bases). V gave up 6 bases and J gave up 2 bases, with 17 bases separating them. Germline V gene lookup returns CDR1 KGHSH and CDR2 LQKENI. The length of the CDR3 is 16 residues. CDR3 loop: CASSPPGVWGNQPQHF. Here the CDR3 DNA reads TGTGCCAGCTCGCCCCCAGGGGTTTGGGGCAATCAGCCCCAGCATTTT.

The chain couples TRBV5-6 to TRBJ1-1; 7 positions match TRBD1. CDR1 and CDR2 (germline): SGHDT, YYEEEE. Trimming at V came to 2 bases and at J to 1 base, leaving 11 bases not matched to a gene. There are 17 residues in the CDR3. The CDR3 sequence: CASSFLPSAGGNTEAFF. CDR3 DNA: TGTGCCAGCAGCTTTTTACCGTCTGCAGGGGGGAACACTGAAGCTTTCTTT. Using reference TRBV5-6 and TRBJ1-1 for the parts outside the CDR3, the full variable domain is DAGVTQSPTHLIKTRGQQVTLRCSPKSGHDTVSWYQQALGQGPQFIFQYYEEEERQRGNFPDRFSGHQFPNYSSELNVNALLLGDSALYLCASSFLPSAGGNTEAFFGQGTRLTVV.

The chain employs TRBV25-1 and TRBJ2-2; TRBD1 is a possible D gene (8 bases). With 2 bases removed from V and 7 bases from J, the gap between germline ends came to 17 bases. The V gene's germline CDR1 is MGHDK and CDR2 SYGVNS. This CDR3 contains 16 residues. The CDR3 DNA is TGTGCCAGCAGTGAAAAAAGACAGGGGAGGGTCGGGGAGCTGTTTTTT. Its protein product is CASSEKRQGRVGELFF.

This chain joins TRBV2 and TRBJ2-7; possibly TRBD1 for D (5 bases). V was trimmed by 4 bases and J by 9 bases, leaving 16 bases between them. The length of the CDR3 is 13 residues. Germline CDR1 is SNHLY and CDR2 is FYNNEI. The CDR3 sequence: CASSVAGSASQYF. The CDR3 DNA reads as TGTGCCAGCAGTGTGGCAGGGTCCGCCTCGCAGTACTTC.

This rearrangement joins TRBV6-5 to TRBJ1-1, with 8 bases lining up with TRBD1. J lost 7 bases, V lost 4 bases, and 11 bases had no gene match. The CDR3 is 15 residues long. The germline gives CDR1 MNHEY, CDR2 SVGAGI. The CDR3: CASSSWTGFNGEAFF. CDR3 in DNA: TGTGCCAGCAGTTCATGGACAGGGTTTAACGGTGAAGCTTTCTTT.

This clone appeared once. The V gene is TRBV5-1, the J gene TRBJ1-3, with unresolved D. Per the germline V gene, CDR1 is SGHRS and CDR2 is YFSETQ. The V end lost 1 base, the J end lost 2 bases, and 13 bases lay between the germline ends. The CDR3 totals 16 residues. The CDR3 loop reads CASSLPSVGAGNTIYF. In DNA form, the CDR3 reads TGCGCCAGCAGCTTGCCCTCAGTCGGGGCTGGAAACACCATATATTTT.

The V call is TRBV27, the J call TRBJ1-5, with TRBD1 matching 8 bases. The germline V gene encodes CDR1 MNHEY and CDR2 SMNVEV (reference sequence). The CDR3 has 14 residues. Unmatched junction bases numbered 5, after V lost 3 bases and J lost 7 bases. CDR3 DNA sequence: TGTGCCAGCAGTTTTCAGGGGGCGGAACAGCCCCAGCATTTT. Translated, it gives CASSFQGAEQPQHF.

The chain combines TRBV7-2 with TRBJ2-7, with TRBD2 matching over 10 bases. Looked up from germline, CDR1 is SGHTA and CDR2 is FQGNSA. V trimming: 5 bases; J trimming: 6 bases; junction bases outside the gene matches: 10. This CDR3 is built from 15 residues. This chain's CDR3 is CASSTQAGGLVEQYF. DNA for the CDR3: TGTGCCAGCAGCACCCAAGCGGGAGGGCTCGTCGAGCAGTACTTC.

The rearrangement uses TRBV10-3 and TRBJ1-1; D is perhaps TRBD1 (5 bases). Germline CDR1 reads ENHRY; CDR2 reads SYGVKD. Trimming pared 6 bases from V and 1 base from J, leaving 12 bases between. The CDR3 totals 14 residues. The CDR3 here is CAIRGTAENTEAFF. CDR3 sequence (DNA): TGTGCCATCAGAGGGACGGCTGAGAACACTGAAGCTTTCTTT.

J is TRBJ1-1 and V is TRBV10-2, with D perhaps matching TRBD1 (6 bases). Trimming shortened V by 6 bases and J by 3 bases, and 20 bases separated the two germline ends. The CDR3 has 16 amino acids. Per the germline V gene, CDR1 is WSHSY and CDR2 is SAAADI. The CDR3: CASRGGERGRDTEAFF. The DNA of the CDR3 is TGCGCCAGCAGAGGGGGTGAGAGGGGCAGGGACACTGAAGCTTTCTTT.

This chain connects TRBV25-1 to TRBJ2-4; the D gene is possibly TRBD1 (5 bases). V was clipped by 2 bases and J by 3 bases, with 11 bases between them. This CDR3 is built from 15 residues. Looked up from germline, CDR1 is MGHDK and CDR2 is SYGVNS. Here the CDR3 DNA reads TGTGCCAGCAGTGAACAGGGTCTGTACAAAAACATTCAGTACTTC. It yields the protein CASSEQGLYKNIQYF. Supplemented by reference TRBV25-1 and TRBJ2-4, the full variable domain reads EADIYQTPRYLVIGTGKKITLECSQTMGHDKMYWYQQDPGMELHLIHYSYGVNSTEKGDLSSESTVSRIRTEHFPLTLESARPSHTSQYLCASSEQGLYKNIQYFGAGTRLSVL.

This rearrangement joins TRBV7-8 to TRBJ2-5; 9 bases agree with TRBD1. Germline CDR1 reads SGHVS; CDR2 reads FQNEAQ. Trimming took 6 bases from V and 4 from J; bases not matched to a gene: 3. The CDR3 loop spans 13 amino acids. The CDR3 sequence is CASRLDRGETQYF. The CDR3 bases are TGTGCCAGCAGACTGGACAGGGGAGAGACCCAGTACTTC. Complete variable domain (other parts from reference TRBV7-8 and TRBJ2-5): GAGVSQSPRYKVAKRGQDVALRCDPISGHVSLFWYQQALGQGPEFLTYFQNEAQLDKSGLPSDRFFAERPEGSVSTLKIQRTQQEDSAVYLCASRLDRGETQYFGPGTRLLVL.

This chain links TRBV5-1 with TRBJ2-1; 10 bases fit TRBD2. With 1 base clipped from V and 2 bases from J, the junction kept 0 bases outside the gene matches. Germline V gene sequence: CDR1 SGHRS, CDR2 YFSETQ. The CDR3 sequence is 15 residues long. CDR3 residues: CASSLSGGAYNEQFF. The CDR3 coding sequence is TGCGCCAGCAGCTTGAGCGGGGGGGCCTACAATGAGCAGTTCTTC. The full variable domain, its missing parts supplied by reference TRBV5-1 and TRBJ2-1, is KAGVTQTPRYLIKTRGQQVTLSCSPISGHRSVSWYQQTPGQGLQFLFEYFSETQRNKGNFPGRFSGRQFSNSRSEMNVSTLELGDSALYLCASSLSGGAYNEQFFGPGTRLTVL.

CDR3 residues: CASSFDSYYGYTF. DNA of the CDR3: TGCGCCAGCAGCTTCGACAGCTACTATGGCTACACCTTC. The chain uses TRBV5-1 and TRBJ1-2; D possibly corresponds to TRBD1 (5 bases). This CDR3 is 13 amino acids long. Germline V gene sequence: CDR1 SGHRS, CDR2 YFSETQ. The ends were cut back, 2 bases at V and 3 bases at J, with 8 bases in the middle.

The chain joins TRBV20-1 to TRBJ2-5; possible D gene TRBD1, 5 bases. CDR1 and CDR2 from the germline V gene are DFQATT and SNEGSKA (reference sequence). Trimming took 0 bases from V and 13 from J, leaving 12 bases between them. The length of the CDR3 is 11 residues. In nucleotides, the CDR3 is TGCAGTGCTAGAGATCTTCCAGGGCCGTACTTC. Its translation: CSARDLPGPYF.

CDR3 sequence reads: CAIGTDYTEAFF. The CDR3 DNA reads as TGTGCCATTGGGACGGACTACACTGAAGCTTTCTTT. J is TRBJ1-1 and V is TRBV10-3; D is perhaps TRBD1 (5 bases). Germline V gene lookup returns CDR1 ENHRY and CDR2 SYGVKD. Between the trimmed V and J ends, which lost 9 bases and 3 bases, there was a span of 11 bases. This CDR3 comprises 12 residues.